This entry concerns a single T cell receptor (beta chain). This record comes from a study of technical replicates of blood from a handful of donors. Here immunoSEQ multiplex PCR was the method, and the copy in TCRdb shows in-frame clones only, minus some. Seen here are tens of thousands of clones, 90% to 95% observed once, and the top ten hold 0.27%. The origin of this receptor is a human donor in good health. Sequenced material: T cells isolated from PBMCs.

The CDR3 DNA sequence: TGTGCCAGCAGACCCAAGTGGGGGGGCAAGGATGAAAAACTGTTTTTT. This sequence encodes CASRPKWGGKDEKLFF. The V and J genes are TRBV7-9 and TRBJ1-4, with D perhaps TRBD1 (6 bases). The germline gives CDR1 SEHNR, CDR2 FQNEAQ (reference sequence). V gave up 6 bases and J gave up 6 bases, with 20 bases separating them. CDR3 length: 16 residues.